One and the same sample provided the 28 T cell receptor beta chains below, sequenced in a study of cytomegalovirus exposure and HLA in healthy donors. PCR was performed using 60 Vbeta and 13 Jbeta primers. The data were produced by immunoSEQ multiplex PCR, yet TCRdb's version contains in-frame clones alone and is incomplete. The data show 130,000 or so clones, around 83% seen once. The sample taken for sequencing was PBMCs. The receptors derive from a woman under 30 in good health and CMV-seropositive.

The chain is built from TRBV7-3 and TRBJ2-7; D not resolved. The CDR3 runs 13 residues. Germline CDR1 SGHTA, CDR2 FQGTGA. The V and J ends lost 2 bases and 5 bases respectively, with 10 bases between them. CDR3 region: CASSLGPSHEQYF. The CDR3 DNA sequence: TGTGCCAGCAGCTTAGGCCCCTCGCACGAGCAGTACTTC.

The genes are TRBV4-2 and TRBJ2-5; 8 nucleotides align to TRBD2. CDR3 length: 17 residues. V dropped 2 bases and J dropped 2; count of bases not matched to a gene: 10. Germline-derived CDR1 and CDR2 are LGHNA and YNFKEQ. This CDR3 reads CASSQSPAGETQETQYF. The CDR3 nucleotides read TGTGCCAGCAGCCAATCCCCAGCGGGGGAGACGCAAGAGACCCAGTACTTC.

As DNA, the CDR3 is TGCGCCAGCAGCCAAGAGGGAGCAGGGGAATTAGAGCAGTACTTC. Its protein is CASSQEGAGELEQYF. The chain links TRBV4-1 to TRBJ2-7; TRBD1 is a possible D gene (6 bases). The CDR3 totals 15 residues. Trimming cost V 0 bases and J 7 bases, with 16 bases left between them. CDR1 MGHRA and CDR2 YSYEKL come from the germline V gene.

This chain connects TRBV19 to TRBJ2-6, with D perhaps matching TRBD1 (6 bases). Looked up from germline, CDR1 is LNHDA and CDR2 is SQIVND (reference sequence). CDR3 length: 16 amino acids. V was pared by 6 bases and J by 1 base, with 13 bases between. The CDR3 loop is CASRKGGDSGANVLTF. The DNA of the CDR3 is TGTGCCAGTAGGAAAGGGGGTGATTCTGGGGCCAACGTCCTGACTTTC. The variable domain in full, with the rest retrieved from reference TRBV19 and TRBJ2-6, is DGGITQSPKYLFRKEGQNVTLSCEQNLNHDAMYWYRQDPGQGLRLIYYSQIVNDFQKGDIAEGYSVSREKKESFPLTVTSAQKNPTAFYLCASRKGGDSGANVLTFGAGSRLTVL.

J is TRBJ2-1 and V is TRBV2; TRBD1 might be the D (5 bases). Deletions cut 8 bases from V and 10 bases from J, with 18 bases between. This CDR3 comprises 13 residues. Germline values: CDR1 SNHLY, CDR2 FYNNEI. The DNA of the CDR3 is TGTGCCAGCCAGGGAACCCGATCCACCGAGCAGTTCTTC. Translating it yields CASQGTRSTEQFF.

V gene TRBV4-1 combines with J gene TRBJ2-5; D might be TRBD1 (7 bases). The last part of the DNA fits TRBJ2-7 better; the J call may be wrong. The CDR3 is 15 amino acids. Germline V lookup: CDR1 MGHRA, CDR2 YSYEKL. The CDR3 is CASSQAGTDPYEQYF. The CDR3 DNA sequence: TGCGCCAGCAGCCAGGCGGGGACAGATCCCTACGAGCAGTACTTC.

This chain uses TRBV2 with TRBJ1-5; TRBD1 matches at 10 bases. J gave up 2 bases and V 5 bases, and 9 bases lay outside the gene matches. Germline V lookup: CDR1 SNHLY, CDR2 FYNNEI. This CDR3 spans 17 amino acids. CDR3 DNA sequence: TGTGCCAGCAGTAGGGACAGGGGCCAGTCGGGCAATCAGCCCCAGCATTTT. Its translation: CASSRDRGQSGNQPQHF.

CDR3 sequence reads: CASSVLGGGRETQYF. In DNA, the CDR3 is TGTGCCAGCAGCGTTCTCGGCGGGGGGAGGGAGACCCAGTACTTC. The chain is built from TRBV9 and TRBJ2-5; TRBD2 agrees at 8 bases. The CDR3 is made up of 15 amino acids. V gave up 2 bases and J gave up 5 bases; unmatched junction bases: 8. Germline CDR1 is SGDLS and CDR2 is YYNGEE.

This chain uses TRBV7-3 with TRBJ2-3; D call uncertain. This CDR3 has 13 amino acids. Germline CDR1 SGHTA, CDR2 FQGTGA. V lost 6 bases, J lost 4 bases, and 11 bases lay in between. CDR3 sequence: CASSRSLSDTQYF. As DNA, the CDR3 is TGTGCCAGCAGTCGCAGTTTGTCAGATACGCAGTATTTT.

The chain employs TRBV28 and TRBJ1-1; perhaps TRBD1 as D (6 bases). Germline lookup yields CDR1 MDHEN and CDR2 SYDVKM. V was cut by 7 bases and J by 0 bases, with 9 bases left in between. The CDR3 is 13 residues long. In nucleotides, the CDR3 is TGTGCCAGCACGGGGACATTGAACACTGAAGCTTTCTTT. The encoded protein is CASTGTLNTEAFF.

V gene TRBV6-5 combines with J gene TRBJ2-2; D may be TRBD2 (6 bases). Per germline, CDR1 MNHEY and CDR2 SVGAGI. The CDR3 runs 12 residues. V gave up 3 bases and J gave up 7 bases, with 6 bases separating them. CDR3 in DNA: TGTGCCAGCAGTTATAGCGGCGGGGAGCTGTTTTTT. Its protein is CASSYSGGELFF.

The chain uses TRBV9 and TRBJ2-3, with a tentative D call TRBD2 (5 bases). V was clipped by 4 bases and J by 3 bases, with 9 bases between them. The CDR3 contains 13 residues. Germline V gives CDR1 SGDLS, CDR2 YYNGEE. The CDR3 loop reads CASSPRLTDTQYF. Here the CDR3 DNA reads TGTGCCAGCAGCCCCCGACTAACAGATACGCAGTATTTT.

In this sample, this clone turned up once. A junction boundary mismatches the germline segment, possibly from a read error. The chain joins TRBV7-9 to TRBJ2-1; 9 positions agree with TRBD2. CDR1 SEHNR and CDR2 FQNEAQ come from the germline V gene (reference sequence). The CDR3 is made up of 16 amino acids. The CDR3 DNA sequence: TGTTCCAGCAGCTCTGAGAGCGGGGGGCACTACAATGAGCAGTTCTTC. Translation gives CSSSSESGGHYNEQFF. The variable domain in full, with the rest retrieved from reference TRBV7-9 and TRBJ2-1, is DTGVSQNPRHKITKRGQNVTFRCDPISEHNRLYWYRQTLGQGPEFLTYFQNEAQLEKSRLLSDRFSAERPKGSFSTLEIQRTEQGDSAMYLCSSSSESGGHYNEQFFGPGTRLTVL.

This chain uses TRBV27 with TRBJ1-5; a weak D match, TRBD1 (5 bases). Germline CDR1 MNHEY, CDR2 SMNVEV (reference sequence). The CDR3 is 16 residues long. Deletions cut 7 bases from V and 1 base from J, with 17 bases between. CDR3 protein: CASKSGVLGSNQPQHF. CDR3 DNA sequence: TGTGCCAGCAAGTCGGGGGTGCTGGGGAGCAATCAGCCCCAGCATTTT.

CDR3 bases: TGTGCCAGCAGAGGGACTAGCGGGGGGCCGTCCTACAATGAGCAGTTCTTC. Its translation is CASRGTSGGPSYNEQFF. V and J are TRBV7-8 and TRBJ2-1, with 15 bases aligning to TRBD2. V lost 6 bases to trimming and J lost 1 base; unmatched junction nucleotides: 4. Germline V gene lookup returns CDR1 SGHVS and CDR2 FQNEAQ. CDR3 length equals 17 residues.

The gene calls are TRBV27 and TRBJ1-4; D might be TRBD1 (5 bases). The V end was cut by 4 bases, the J end by 7 bases, with 13 bases between. Germline CDR1 reads MNHEY; CDR2 reads SMNVEV (reference sequence). This CDR3 has 14 residues. CDR3 sequence reads: CASSYGLGGEKLFF. CDR3 coding DNA: TGTGCCAGCAGTTATGGGCTCGGGGGTGAAAAACTGTTTTTT.

This rearrangement joins TRBV27 to TRBJ2-4; TRBD2 might be the D (5 bases). The V gene lost 5 bases and the J gene lost 6 bases, with 14 bases spanning the gap. The CDR3 has 14 residues. Germline values: CDR1 MNHEY, CDR2 SMNVEV (reference sequence). DNA of the CDR3: TGTGCCAGCAGTGAGGGTGACATGAGAAACATTCAGTACTTC. This translates into CASSEGDMRNIQYF.

The chain links TRBV6-1 to TRBJ2-4, with 7 bases identical to TRBD1. This CDR3 region has 14 residues. Trimming removed 6 bases from V and 6 bases from J; junction bases left unmatched: 8. Per the germline V gene, CDR1 is MNHNS and CDR2 is SASEGT. The CDR3 protein is CASRDPGGLNIQYF. In DNA, the CDR3 is TGTGCCAGCAGGGATCCAGGGGGTTTAAACATTCAGTACTTC.

The chain is built from TRBV6-1 and TRBJ2-2, with 12 bases matching TRBD2. Trimming at V came to 2 bases and at J to 6 bases, leaving 4 bases not matched to a gene. Germline CDR1 MNHNS, CDR2 SASEGT. The CDR3 totals 16 residues. CDR3 coding DNA: TGTGCCAGCAGTGAACTAGCGGGGGGGCTGCCCGGGGAGCTGTTTTTT. Encoded protein: CASSELAGGLPGELFF.

J is TRBJ2-7 and V is TRBV12-2; the DNA was not compared with TRBD2, the D call given in the table. TRBV12-2 is a pseudogene segment. The CDR3 runs 14 residues. CDR3: CASRLAPGSYEQYF. The CDR3 DNA reads as TGTGCAAGTCGCTTAGCCCCGGGGAGCTACGAGCAGTACTTC.

As concerns this clone: Other DNA sequences of this sample code for an identical CDR3. The genes are TRBV6-5 and TRBJ2-1; D possibly corresponds to TRBD2 (5 bases). This CDR3 region has 13 residues. Germline lookup yields CDR1 MNHEY and CDR2 SVGAGI. The germline V and J ends were trimmed by 2 bases and 3 bases, with 5 bases remaining between them. The chain's CDR3 is CASSYRGYNEQFF. The CDR3 DNA reads TGTGCCAGCAGTTACCGGGGCTACAATGAGCAGTTCTTC.

The V gene is TRBV5-1, the J gene TRBJ2-3; 7 bases fit TRBD1. This CDR3 has 16 residues. Losses at the gene ends were 0 bases for V and 4 bases for J; bases not matched to a gene: 8. The germline V gene encodes CDR1 SGHRS and CDR2 YFSETQ. The CDR3 sequence is CASSLEGASLADTQYF. As DNA, the CDR3 is TGCGCCAGCAGCTTGGAGGGGGCGTCACTGGCAGATACGCAGTATTTT.

The V gene is TRBV2, the J gene TRBJ2-5, with D maybe TRBD1 (5 bases). Trimming removed 5 bases at V and 7 bases at J, with 17 bases between. The CDR3 loop spans 14 amino acids. Germline values: CDR1 SNHLY, CDR2 FYNNEI. The CDR3 DNA is TGTGCCAGCAGTTTACAGGTTCCCCCGGGGACCCAGTACTTC. Encoded protein: CASSLQVPPGTQYF.

The chain combines TRBV5-6 with TRBJ2-5; a weak D match, TRBD1 (6 bases). V lost 1 base to trimming and J lost 2 bases, with 9 bases between them. This CDR3 is built from 14 residues. Germline V lookup: CDR1 SGHDT, CDR2 YYEEEE. The CDR3 is CASSLSRGQETQYF. CDR3 nucleotide sequence: TGTGCCAGCAGCTTGTCCAGGGGACAAGAGACCCAGTACTTC. The full variable domain, in which reference TRBV5-6 and TRBJ2-5 provide the parts outside the CDR3, is DAGVTQSPTHLIKTRGQQVTLRCSPKSGHDTVSWYQQALGQGPQFIFQYYEEEERQRGNFPDRFSGHQFPNYSSELNVNALLLGDSALYLCASSLSRGQETQYFGPGTRLLVL.

The J gene is TRBJ1-6, the V gene TRBV5-1; no reliable D call. The germline V gene encodes CDR1 SGHRS and CDR2 YFSETQ. There are 15 residues in the CDR3. Trimming removed 4 bases at V and 0 bases at J, with 8 bases between. CDR3 nucleotide sequence: TGCGCCAGCAGCGAACCGAGCTCCTATAATTCACCCCTCCACTTT. Encoded protein: CASSEPSSYNSPLHF.

The chain joins TRBV13 to TRBJ2-2; maybe TRBD2 (6 bases). Between the trimmed V and J ends, which lost 2 bases and 7 bases, there was a span of 14 bases. CDR1 and CDR2 (germline): PRHDT, FYEKMQ (reference sequence). The CDR3 totals 15 residues. The CDR3 coding sequence is TGTGCCAGCAGCTTACTGTCTAGCGTAGACGGGGAGCTGTTTTTT. Protein sequence: CASSLLSSVDGELFF. Combining the CDR3 with reference TRBV13 and TRBJ2-2 gives the whole variable domain AAGVIQSPRHLIKEKRETATLKCYPIPRHDTVYWYQQGPGQDPQFLISFYEKMQSDKGSIPDRFSAQQFSDYHSELNMSSLELGDSALYFCASSLLSSVDGELFFGEGSRLTVL.

The chain joins TRBV5-1 to TRBJ1-4; TRBD1 matches 8 bases. The CDR3 contains 16 residues. V lost 0 bases, J lost 8 bases, and 9 bases stayed unmatched. From germline, CDR1 is SGHRS and CDR2 YFSETQ. The chain's CDR3 is CASSLGADRAAEKLFF. DNA of the CDR3: TGCGCCAGCAGCTTGGGCGCGGACAGGGCGGCCGAAAAACTGTTTTTT.

The chain carries TRBV4-2 and TRBJ2-3, with TRBD2 matching over 13 bases. Germline-derived CDR1 and CDR2 are LGHNA and YNFKEQ. The V and J ends lost 3 bases and 5 bases, in that order; junction bases with no gene match: 11. This CDR3 region has 18 residues. In DNA form, the CDR3 reads TGTGCCAGCAGCCAGGCGCGACTAGCGGGGGGCGGGGAAGATACGCAGTATTTT. Residues: CASSQARLAGGGEDTQYF.